This T cell receptor beta chain is from a study of Ad26.COV2.S vaccination and SARS-CoV-2 variants. Study-wide context: Donor joined the COV1001 Ad26.COV2.S trial arm. In the study, Ad26.COV2.S was injected intramuscularly once, or twice 56 days apart.

Specified treatment: 15 to 20 received Ad26.COV2.S at low or high dose, single or two shots; 5 received placebo; per-sample allocation not given. Samples were taken on day 63 after the first vaccine or placebo injection. The assay was immunoSEQ multiplex PCR, and TCRdb's table has in-frame clones only and misses some. Among over 400,000 clones listed, about nine tenths were seen once. This clone has only one observation. Per the germline V gene, CDR1 is MGHRA and CDR2 is YSYEKL. The CDR3 totals 14 residues. The ends were cut back, 2 bases at V and 4 bases at J, with 11 bases in the middle. The source was peripheral blood, collected in a trial of Ad26.COV2.S vaccine versus placebo. The J gene is TRBJ1-1, the V gene TRBV4-1; D unclear. The sequence derives from a person aged 18-60 years who received the Ad26.COV2.S COVID-19 vaccine or a placebo. The CDR3 here is CASSQREDGTEAFF. The CDR3 DNA reads TGCGCCAGCAGCCAAAGGGAGGACGGCACTGAAGCTTTCTTT.